The clone carrying this T cell receptor beta chain was seen at least ten times. The antigen remains unidentified. The data belong to a study of neurological immune-mediated disorders. Study-wide results and limits: Phylogenetic grouping put 18 of 34 multiple sclerosis patients' repertoires into one related-CDR3 cluster, a possible signature. The absence of shared CDR3 amino acid sequences among expanded clones across subjects suggests private repertoires in all groups. The multiple sclerosis repertoire cluster was not associated with any clinical or MRI feature, with the authors stating that larger cohorts are needed.

Germline V gene data show CDR1 as SGHDT and CDR2 as YYEEEE. This CDR3 has 14 residues. V lost 2 bases, J lost 2 bases, and 7 bases lay in between. 5'RACE generated cDNA with 10-nucleotide random UMIs. TCRdb itself ran the 5' RACE reads through MiXCR, one entry per CDR3 protein. The table includes about 66,000 distinct CDR3 sequences, roughly 3.9% detected once. This receptor was obtained from a young man with multiple sclerosis. The J gene is TRBJ2-2, the V gene TRBV5-6; no reliable D call. The material sequenced was PBMCs. CDR3 protein: CASSFFSNTGELFF. The CDR3 DNA reads as TGTGCCAGCAGCTTTTTTAGCAACACCGGGGAGCTGTTTTTT.